This entry lists 17 T cell receptor beta chains sequenced from one sample in a study of blood T cells in healthy people across ages (dated by TCRdb to between 2015 and 2017). The library was obtained by 5' RACE. Sequenced using an Illumina HiSeq 2500. The second PCR ran for roughly 6 to 11 cycles and used a J-beta primer mix along with a sample-barcoded 5' primer. Using fastp at Q25 and MiXCR, TCRdb reprocessed the public reads and kept productive beta chains. Under each unique CDR3 protein, matching rows form one entry showing the most common genes and DNA. This sample has 2 million or so distinct CDR3 sequences in its table, and around 50% of those were observed once. The top ten hold approximately 2% of the sample. The sequenced material came from blood. These receptors were taken from a woman aged 40 to 50 in good health.

The chain carries TRBV15 and TRBJ2-1; D not certain. CDR3 length equals 16 residues. Trimming removed 1 base from V and 7 bases from J, with 17 bases in between. The germline V gene encodes CDR1 LNHNV and CDR2 YYDKDF (reference sequence). In DNA form, the CDR3 reads TGTGCCACCAGCAGAGGAGTCGGCTCGTCGAAAAATGAGCAGTTCTTC. Translating gives CATSRGVGSSKNEQFF.

The chain employs TRBV7-9 and TRBJ1-2; 7 bases are a match to TRBD1. CDR3 length: 15 amino acids. Unmatched junction bases numbered 9, after V lost 5 bases and J lost 3 bases. Germline V gene data show CDR1 as SEHNR and CDR2 as FQNEAQ (reference sequence). The DNA of the CDR3 is TGTGCCAGCAGCCACCGCCGAGGACAGGACTATGGCTACACCTTC. Translating gives CASSHRRGQDYGYTF.

This clonotype has a count of ten or more. The chain recombines TRBV7-2 with TRBJ2-3; D is unresolved. CDR1 and CDR2 from the germline V gene are SGHTA and FQGNSA. Trimming took 5 bases from V and 0 from J, leaving 3 bases between them. The CDR3 spans 12 residues. The CDR3 spells CASSQSTDTQYF. CDR3 nucleotide sequence: TGTGCCAGCAGCCAAAGCACAGATACGCAGTATTTT. The entire variable domain, with the rest obtained from reference TRBV7-2 and TRBJ2-3, is as follows: GAGVSQSPSNKVTEKGKDVELRCDPISGHTALYWYRQSLGQGLEFLIYFQGNSAPDKSGLPSDRFSAERTGGSVSTLTIQRTQQEDSAVYLCASSQSTDTQYFGPGTRLTVL.

The J gene is TRBJ2-3, the V gene TRBV18; a weak D match, TRBD2 (6 bases). CDR3 size: 16 residues. CDR1 KGHSH and CDR2 LQKENI come from the germline V gene. Trimming removed 3 bases at V and 4 bases at J, with 17 bases between. CDR3 amino acids: CASSPSAGYTADTQYF. CDR3 in DNA: TGTGCCAGCTCACCTAGCGCGGGGTACACGGCAGATACGCAGTATTTT.

This clonotype was counted only a few times. V is TRBV7-2 and J is TRBJ2-3; D could derive from TRBD1 or TRBD2 (5 bases each). Per germline, CDR1 SGHTA and CDR2 FQGNSA. The CDR3 loop spans 15 amino acids. V lost 5 bases to trimming and J lost 2 bases, with 14 bases between them. CDR3: CASSLGTQYTDTQYF. Here the CDR3 DNA reads TGTGCCAGCAGCCTCGGGACCCAGTACACAGATACGCAGTATTTT.

In its sample, this clonotype was seen a few times. The chain recombines TRBV5-1 with TRBJ2-1, with D unclear. V was clipped by 4 bases and J by 8 bases, with 10 bases between them. This CDR3 comprises 12 residues. From germline, CDR1 is SGHRS and CDR2 YFSETQ. The CDR3 sequence: CASSPQRDEQFF. CDR3 nucleotide sequence: TGCGCCAGCAGCCCCCAAAGGGATGAGCAGTTCTTC.

The table lists this clonotype with a few counts. The chain carries TRBV5-1 and TRBJ2-1; D is possibly TRBD1 (6 bases). CDR1 is SGHRS and CDR2 is YFSETQ in the germline V gene. This CDR3 has 14 residues. Trimming pared 7 bases from V and 4 bases from J, leaving 15 bases between. The CDR3 coding sequence is TGCGCCAGCCGGCTGGGGCAGGGGTACAATGAGCAGTTCTTC. Translation gives CASRLGQGYNEQFF.

The V gene is TRBV6-2 or TRBV6-3, the J gene TRBJ1-2, with TRBD1 as a possible D gene (6 bases). CDR1 is MNHEY, CDR2 SVGEGT, per germline. The CDR3 extends over 14 amino acids. The V gene lost 6 bases and the J gene lost 5 bases, with 16 bases spanning the gap. The CDR3, as DNA: TGTGCCAGCAGGTGGACAGCGCCCCGATATGGCTACACCTTC. This codes for CASRWTAPRYGYTF.

The CDR3 spells CASSPRTGPGNSPLHF. For the CDR3, the DNA is TGTGCCAGCAGCCCGCGGACAGGTCCGGGGAATTCACCCCTCCACTTT. This chain connects TRBV7-2 to TRBJ1-6; 7 bases fit TRBD1. The germline V gene has CDR1 SGHTA and CDR2 FQGNSA. The V segment lost 5 bases and the J segment 7 bases; nucleotides outside the gene matches: 11. CDR3 length: 16 amino acids.

V is TRBV20-1 and J is TRBJ1-2; D call uncertain. V shed 0 bases and J shed 0 bases, with 11 bases lying between them. This CDR3 contains 15 residues. Germline assignment: CDR1 DFQATT and CDR2 SNEGSKA (reference sequence). The CDR3 region has the DNA TGCAGTGCTAGAGATCAGACTCTATCTAACTATGGCTACACCTTC. It specifies CSARDQTLSNYGYTF.

This clonotype has just a few counts. This chain's CDR3 is CASSVGGGGVRNEQFF. CDR3 in DNA: TGTGCCAGCAGCGTAGGAGGCGGAGGGGTGAGGAATGAGCAGTTCTTC. This chain joins TRBV9 and TRBJ2-1; maybe TRBD2 (6 bases). Trimming removed 0 bases at V and 7 bases at J, with 17 bases between. CDR3 length: 16 amino acids. From germline, CDR1 is SGDLS and CDR2 YYNGEE.

The V call is TRBV20-1, the J call TRBJ2-3; 16 bases fit TRBD2. The CDR3 totals 15 residues. Per the germline V gene, CDR1 is DFQATT and CDR2 is SNEGSKA (reference sequence). J was trimmed by 4 bases and V by 6 bases; bases with no gene match: 4. This CDR3 reads CSAPGLAGGPDTQYF. CDR3 DNA sequence: TGCAGTGCCCCGGGACTAGCGGGGGGGCCAGATACGCAGTATTTT.

V is TRBV4-3 and J is TRBJ2-7; 9 bases agree with TRBD1. This CDR3 comprises 14 residues. J was trimmed by 7 bases and V by 4 bases; bases with no gene match: 8. CDR1 and CDR2 from the germline V gene are LGHNA and YSLEER. The CDR3 reads CASSRARQGGEQYF. Here the CDR3 DNA reads TGCGCCAGCAGCCGAGCCAGACAGGGGGGGGAGCAGTACTTC.

Only one count was recorded for this clonotype. The V call is TRBV20-1, the J call TRBJ2-1; D is unclear. This CDR3 region has 14 residues. V lost 5 bases to trimming and J lost 4 bases, with 15 bases between them. The germline gives CDR1 DFQATT, CDR2 SNEGSKA (reference sequence). In DNA form, the CDR3 reads TGCAGTGCTGGTGACTCAAATACTTACAATGAGCAGTTCTTC. Amino acid sequence: CSAGDSNTYNEQFF.

The rearrangement uses TRBV2 and TRBJ2-3, with D uncertain. CDR3 size: 16 residues. V lost 0 bases to trimming and J lost 0 bases, with 10 bases between them. Germline V gene sequence: CDR1 SNHLY, CDR2 FYNNEI. This CDR3 reads CASSEATARSTDTQYF. DNA for the CDR3: TGTGCCAGCAGTGAAGCGACCGCTCGTAGCACAGATACGCAGTATTTT.

This clonotype appeared many times. This chain links TRBV7-2 with TRBJ2-5; D not certain. This CDR3 is 13 amino acids long. Germline CDR1 reads SGHTA; CDR2 reads FQGNSA. The V and J ends lost 3 bases and 1 base respectively, with 6 bases between them. The CDR3 protein is CASSFPSQETQYF. CDR3 DNA sequence: TGTGCCAGCAGCTTCCCATCCCAAGAGACCCAGTACTTC.

This clonotype has only a few counts. The J gene is TRBJ2-5, the V gene TRBV7-2; D is unclear. With 5 bases removed from V and 1 base from J, the gap between germline ends came to 14 bases. This CDR3 contains 15 residues. CDR1 is SGHTA, CDR2 FQGNSA, per germline. CDR3 DNA: TGTGCCAGCAGCCTAAGTCCCGTGGTCCAAGAGACCCAGTACTTC. Translated: CASSLSPVVQETQYF.